This T cell receptor beta chain is drawn from a study of T cells in Graves' hyperthyroidism and ophthalmopathy. Amplified TCR beta CDR3 regions derived from RNA transcripts. Using the HTBI primer set, a first-round RT-PCR was run on the TCR CDR3. MiXCR, run by TCRdb on the multiplex PCR reads, gives a single entry per CDR3 protein. This table has roughly 420,000 distinct CDR3 sequences, roughly an eighth appearing once. In this sample, this clonotype turned up many times. Losses at the gene ends were 0 bases for V and 5 bases for J; bases not matched to a gene: 2. The CDR3 loop spans 15 amino acids. The germline V gene has CDR1 SGHRS and CDR2 YFSETQ.

The chain links TRBV5-1 to TRBJ1-4, with TRBD1 matching over 9 bases. The receptor was derived from a woman aged 18-35 years with Graves' hyperthyroidism. Sequences were obtained from blood. The CDR3 sequence is CASSLEGQGNEKLFF. CDR3 in DNA: TGCGCCAGCAGCTTGGAGGGACAGGGAAATGAAAAACTGTTTTTT. Full variable domain (remainder filled in from reference TRBV5-1 and TRBJ1-4): KAGVTQTPRYLIKTRGQQVTLSCSPISGHRSVSWYQQTPGQGLQFLFEYFSETQRNKGNFPGRFSGRQFSNSRSEMNVSTLELGDSALYLCASSLEGQGNEKLFFGSGTQLSVL.